This T cell receptor beta chain is from a study of CD8 T cells in ankylosing spondylitis. General observations from the study: Seven to nine highly homologous variants formed a TCR beta motif that appeared characteristic of ankylosing spondylitis blood.

Turning to this clonotype: Its antigen remains unknown. A read error may produce the germline difference seen at one junction end.

This CDR3 region has 17 residues. Germline loops: CDR1 SSHAT, CDR2 FNYEAQ (reference sequence). TCRdb ran MiXCR on the 5' RACE reads and lists one entry per CDR3 protein. This table has some 840,000 distinct CDR3 sequences, roughly 10% appearing once. This chain joins TRBV7-7 and TRBJ2-5; D may be TRBD1 (7 bases). This receptor was taken from a male donor with ankylosing spondylitis. Sequencing was performed on blood, either unsorted or a sorted T cell fraction (not recorded which). The CDR3 DNA reads TGTGCTAGCAGCCACCATTGCGGGACAGTCGTATCGGAGACCCAGTACTTC. It translates to CASSHHCGTVVSETQYF.